The clone carrying this T cell receptor beta chain was seen only a few times. This record belongs to a study of blood T cell repertoires in COVID-19. Across the whole study: Sites in the United States, Italy and Spain provided acute and convalescent COVID-19 samples.

The repertoire was sequenced with immunoSEQ multiplex PCR; TCRdb's copy has only in-frame clones and lacks some. Here the sample spans under 200,000 clones, about 80% being singletons. This CDR3 has 15 amino acids. The trim removed 5 bases at V and 4 bases at J, leaving 6 bases unmatched. Germline V lookup: CDR1 KGHSH, CDR2 LQKENI. Across 24 US areas, participants ranged in age from about 18 to 90 years. Participants' own reports of clinical history determined their cohort assignment. The source material was PBMCs or T cells enriched from blood (not recorded which). The J gene is TRBJ2-2, the V gene TRBV18, with 8 bases matching TRBD2. The sequence came from a woman aged 70 to 79 in a cohort exposed to, infected with or recovered from COVID-19 (not recorded which). This CDR3 reads CASSSTSGGTGELFF. The CDR3 coding sequence is TGTGCCAGCTCATCTACTAGCGGAGGCACCGGGGAGCTGTTTTTT.